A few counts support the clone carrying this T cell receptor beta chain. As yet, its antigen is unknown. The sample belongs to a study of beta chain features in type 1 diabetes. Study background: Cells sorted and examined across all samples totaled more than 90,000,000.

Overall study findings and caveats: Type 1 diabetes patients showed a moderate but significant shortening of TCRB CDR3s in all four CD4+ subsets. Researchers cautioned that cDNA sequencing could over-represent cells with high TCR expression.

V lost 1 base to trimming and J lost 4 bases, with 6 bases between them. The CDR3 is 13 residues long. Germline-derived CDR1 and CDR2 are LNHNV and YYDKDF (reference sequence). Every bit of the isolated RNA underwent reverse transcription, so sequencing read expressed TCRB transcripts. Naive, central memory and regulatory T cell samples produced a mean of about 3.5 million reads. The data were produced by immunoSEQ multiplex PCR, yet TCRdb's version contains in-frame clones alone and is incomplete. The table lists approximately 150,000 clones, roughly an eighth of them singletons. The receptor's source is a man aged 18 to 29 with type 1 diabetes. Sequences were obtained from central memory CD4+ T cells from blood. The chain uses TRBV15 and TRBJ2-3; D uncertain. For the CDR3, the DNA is TGTGCCACCAGCAGAGGCCGAGCAGATACGCAGTATTTT. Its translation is CATSRGRADTQYF.